What follows are 7 T cell receptor beta chains derived from one specimen sequenced in a study of T cell repertoires in cytomegalovirus infection. These receptors have no known antigen. TCRdb analysed the reads with MiXCR anew, one entry per CDR3 protein. The sample lists about 74,000 distinct CDR3 sequences; about 26% were seen once. The source material was CD8+ T cells from cultured PBMCs, sampled from culture after CMV antigen stimulation. The source is a human donor in good health (CMV status not recorded). Some clones in this sample may be carry-over from other donors' samples.

This clonotype showed up many times. The J gene is TRBJ2-1, the V gene TRBV27; 11 bases map to TRBD2. V gave up 6 bases and J gave up 7 bases; unmatched junction bases: 5. This CDR3 is 14 amino acids long. Germline lookup yields CDR1 MNHEY and CDR2 SMNVEV (reference sequence). In nucleotides, the CDR3 is TGTGCCAGCAGAACTAGCGGGAGTCGGAATGAGCAGTTCTTC. Its translation is CASRTSGSRNEQFF.

This clonotype was detected only a few times. This chain connects TRBV6-1 to TRBJ2-6, with D perhaps being TRBD1 or TRBD2 (5 bases each). Per the germline V gene, CDR1 is MNHNS and CDR2 is SASEGT. The CDR3 totals 17 residues. Deletions cut 6 bases from V and 4 bases from J, with 19 bases between. The CDR3 nucleotides read TGTGCCAGCAGCTCCGGACTCCTTGGGACGGGGGCCAACGTCCTGACTTTC. Its translation is CASSSGLLGTGANVLTF.

The chain links TRBV7-9 to TRBJ1-5, with D possibly being TRBD1 (5 bases). The CDR3 contains 15 residues. V was trimmed by 1 base and J by 5 bases, leaving 12 bases between them. Germline V gene data show CDR1 as SEHNR and CDR2 as FQNEAQ (reference sequence). The CDR3 reads CASSLVGTDDQPQHF. The CDR3 nucleotides are TGTGCCAGCAGCTTAGTAGGGACCGACGATCAGCCCCAGCATTTT.

This clonotype was seen a few times. The J gene is TRBJ1-1, the V gene TRBV10-3; D is unresolved. The CDR3 extends over 14 amino acids. Trimming left V 4 bases short and J 0 bases short, with 9 bases between. Germline V gene sequence: CDR1 ENHRY, CDR2 SYGVKD. CDR3 in amino acids: CAISGGNMNTEAFF. CDR3 DNA sequence: TGTGCCATCAGTGGGGGAAATATGAACACTGAAGCTTTCTTT.

This clonotype appeared a few times. Here the CDR3 DNA reads TGCAGTGCTAGAGATCGAGGGATTGGCAATCAGCCCCAGCATTTT. Translated, it gives CSARDRGIGNQPQHF. The rearrangement uses TRBV20-1 and TRBJ1-5; no reliable D call. The length of the CDR3 is 15 residues. V was trimmed by 0 bases and J by 2 bases, leaving 11 bases between them. CDR1 is DFQATT, CDR2 SNEGSKA, per germline (reference sequence).

This clonotype has a handful of counts. The rearrangement joins TRBV27 to TRBJ1-6; D is ambiguous. This CDR3 spans 16 amino acids. Per the germline V gene, CDR1 is MNHEY and CDR2 is SMNVEV (reference sequence). V lost 3 bases and J lost 0, with 9 bases in between. CDR3 residues: CASSLEGGSYNSPLHF. The CDR3 coding sequence is TGTGCCAGCAGTTTGGAGGGCGGCTCCTATAATTCACCCCTCCACTTT.

In its sample, this clonotype was seen many times. The rearrangement links TRBV7-9 to TRBJ2-2; a possible D gene is TRBD2 (6 bases). Trimming took off 4 bases at V and 10 bases at J, with 13 bases between the two ends. This CDR3 is 13 amino acids long. Germline V gives CDR1 SEHNR, CDR2 FQNEAQ (reference sequence). The DNA of the CDR3 is TGTGCCAGCAGCTCTAGGGGACTCGCGGAGCTGTTTTTT. The encoded protein is CASSSRGLAELFF.